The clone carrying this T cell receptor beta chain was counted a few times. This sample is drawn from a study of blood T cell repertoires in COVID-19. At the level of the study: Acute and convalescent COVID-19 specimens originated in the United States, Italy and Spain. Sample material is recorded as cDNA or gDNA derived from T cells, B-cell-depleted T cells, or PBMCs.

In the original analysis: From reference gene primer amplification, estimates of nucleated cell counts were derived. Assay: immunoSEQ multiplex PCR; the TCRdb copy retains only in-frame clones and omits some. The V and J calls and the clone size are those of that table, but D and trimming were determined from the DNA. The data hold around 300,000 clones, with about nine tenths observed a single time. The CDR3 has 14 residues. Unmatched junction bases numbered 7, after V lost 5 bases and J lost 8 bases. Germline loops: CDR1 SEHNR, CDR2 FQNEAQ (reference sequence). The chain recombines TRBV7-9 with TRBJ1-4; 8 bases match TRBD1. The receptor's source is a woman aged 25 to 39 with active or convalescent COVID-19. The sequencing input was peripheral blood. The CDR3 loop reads CASSPGQGWEKLFF. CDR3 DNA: TGTGCCAGCAGCCCCGGACAGGGTTGGGAAAAACTGTTTTTT.